This TCR beta chain was identified during a study of shared T cell receptors in the human thymus. Per the germline V gene, CDR1 is LNHDA and CDR2 is SQIVND (reference sequence). CDR3 length: 14 amino acids. The trim removed 1 base at V and 7 bases at J, leaving 6 bases unmatched. The table came from immunoSEQ multiplex PCR; TCRdb's copy has only in-frame clones and leaves some out. The sample includes roughly 700,000 clones, 70% to 90% of them seen just once. In addition, the sample was reused for a study of human thymus T cells. That report notes: Related research found strongly overlapping thymic repertoires in unrelated individuals.

Sequencing was done on a sample of thymocytes. This TCR was sampled from a boy under two years old with a congenital heart defect. The chain has TRBV19 and TRBJ1-1; 7 bases align to TRBD1. CDR3 protein: CASSIGTGVDEAFF. The CDR3 coding sequence is TGTGCCAGTAGTATAGGAACAGGGGTCGATGAAGCTTTCTTT.